This T cell receptor beta chain was observed in a study of T cell changes during pregnancy in multiple sclerosis. Data came from immunoSEQ multiplex PCR; TCRdb stores just in-frame clones and leaves some out. The sample yields about 40,000 clones, around nine tenths seen once. Germline assignment: CDR1 MNHEY and CDR2 SMNVEV (reference sequence). This CDR3 is built from 19 residues. The junction had 12 bases not matched to a gene; V was cut back by 6 bases and J by 0 bases. The rearrangement joins TRBV27 to TRBJ2-3; 13 nucleotides align to TRBD2. Sample: CD4+ T cells from peripheral blood mononuclear cells, taken in the third trimester of pregnancy. The sequence came from a female donor with multiple sclerosis, enrolled in a pregnancy study. The CDR3 sequence is CASRRHRTSGGTSTDTQYF. The CDR3 DNA reads as TGTGCCAGCAGAAGACACCGGACTAGCGGGGGAACTAGCACAGATACGCAGTATTTT.